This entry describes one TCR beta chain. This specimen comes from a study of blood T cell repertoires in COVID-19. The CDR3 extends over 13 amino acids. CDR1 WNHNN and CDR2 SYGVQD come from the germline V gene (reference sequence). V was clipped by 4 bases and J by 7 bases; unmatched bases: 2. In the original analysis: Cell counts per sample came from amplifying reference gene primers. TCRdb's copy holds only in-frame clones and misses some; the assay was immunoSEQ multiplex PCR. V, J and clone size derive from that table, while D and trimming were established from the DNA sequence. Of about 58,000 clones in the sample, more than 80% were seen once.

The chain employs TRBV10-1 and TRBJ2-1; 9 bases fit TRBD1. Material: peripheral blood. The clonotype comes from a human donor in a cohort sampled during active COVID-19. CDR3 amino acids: CASSAQGANEQFF. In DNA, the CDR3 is TGCGCCAGCAGTGCACAGGGGGCAAATGAGCAGTTCTTC.